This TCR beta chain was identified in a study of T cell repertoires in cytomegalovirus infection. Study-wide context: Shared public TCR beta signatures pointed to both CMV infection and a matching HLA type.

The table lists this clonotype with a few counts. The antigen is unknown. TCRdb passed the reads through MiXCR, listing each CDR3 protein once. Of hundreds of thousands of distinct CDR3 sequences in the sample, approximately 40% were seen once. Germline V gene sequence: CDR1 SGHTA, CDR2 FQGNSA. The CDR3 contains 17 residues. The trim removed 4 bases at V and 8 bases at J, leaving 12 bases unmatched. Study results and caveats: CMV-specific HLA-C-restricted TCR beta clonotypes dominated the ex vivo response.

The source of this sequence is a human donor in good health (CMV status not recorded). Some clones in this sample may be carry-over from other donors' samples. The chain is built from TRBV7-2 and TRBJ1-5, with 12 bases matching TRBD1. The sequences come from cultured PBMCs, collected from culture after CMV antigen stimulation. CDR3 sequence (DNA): TGTGCCAGCAGCTCAGGGGGGACAGGGGGCCTGGTCGAGCCCCAGCATTTT. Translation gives CASSSGGTGGLVEPQHF.